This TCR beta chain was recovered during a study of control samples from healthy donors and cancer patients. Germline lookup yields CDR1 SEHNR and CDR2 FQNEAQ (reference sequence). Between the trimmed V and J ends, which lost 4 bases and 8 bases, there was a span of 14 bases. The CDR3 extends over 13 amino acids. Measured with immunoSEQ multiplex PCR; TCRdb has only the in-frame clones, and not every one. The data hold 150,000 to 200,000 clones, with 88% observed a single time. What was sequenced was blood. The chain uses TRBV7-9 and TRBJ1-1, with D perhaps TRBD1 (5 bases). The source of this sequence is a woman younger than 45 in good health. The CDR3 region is CASSSRGLGEAFF. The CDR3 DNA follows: TGTGCCAGCAGCTCGAGGGGCCTCGGCGAAGCTTTCTTT. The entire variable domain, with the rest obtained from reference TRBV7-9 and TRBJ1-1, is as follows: DTGVSQNPRHKITKRGQNVTFRCDPISEHNRLYWYRQTLGQGPEFLTYFQNEAQLEKSRLLSDRFSAERPKGSFSTLEIQRTEQGDSAMYLCASSSRGLGEAFFGQGTRLTVV.